This TCR beta chain came from a study of shared clonotypes between healthy human individuals. Naive-designated CD8 cells lacked CD45RO, were positively enriched for CCR7, and omitted terminally differentiated effector memory CD45RA+ cells. Germline lookup yields CDR1 MNHEY and CDR2 SVGAGI. V dropped 0 bases and J dropped 4 bases, with 9 bases sitting between them. The CDR3 has 14 residues. Assay used: immunoSEQ multiplex PCR; TCRdb lists only in-frame clones, some missing. This table holds some 2 million clones, just under 95% found once. The sequence was obtained from a man in his late teens or twenties in good health. Sequencing was done on a sample of naive CD8+ T cells sorted from blood. The V and J genes are TRBV6-5 and TRBJ2-5; D is undetermined. This CDR3 reads CASSYSQRPETQYF. The CDR3, as DNA: TGTGCCAGCAGTTACTCACAGAGGCCAGAGACCCAGTACTTC.